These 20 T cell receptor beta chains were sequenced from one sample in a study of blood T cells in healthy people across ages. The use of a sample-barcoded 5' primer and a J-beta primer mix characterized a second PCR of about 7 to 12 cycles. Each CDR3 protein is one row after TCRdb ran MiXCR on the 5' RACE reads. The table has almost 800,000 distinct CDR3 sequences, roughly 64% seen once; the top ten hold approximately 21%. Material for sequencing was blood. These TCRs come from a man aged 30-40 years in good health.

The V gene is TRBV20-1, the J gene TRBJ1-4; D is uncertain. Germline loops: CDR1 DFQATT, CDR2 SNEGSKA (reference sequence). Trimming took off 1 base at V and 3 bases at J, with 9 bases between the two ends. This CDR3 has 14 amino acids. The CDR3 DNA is TGCAGTGCTAGAGTTGTGTTATCTAATGAAAAACTGTTTTTT. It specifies CSARVVLSNEKLFF.

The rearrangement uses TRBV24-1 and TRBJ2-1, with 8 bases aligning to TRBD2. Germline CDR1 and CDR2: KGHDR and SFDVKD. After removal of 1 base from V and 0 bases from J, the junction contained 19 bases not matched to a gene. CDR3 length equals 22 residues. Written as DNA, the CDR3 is TGTGCCACCAGTGATTTCACGAATAGAGCGGGAGTTGGATTCGGCTCCTACAATGAGCAGTTCTTC. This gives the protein CATSDFTNRAGVGFGSYNEQFF.

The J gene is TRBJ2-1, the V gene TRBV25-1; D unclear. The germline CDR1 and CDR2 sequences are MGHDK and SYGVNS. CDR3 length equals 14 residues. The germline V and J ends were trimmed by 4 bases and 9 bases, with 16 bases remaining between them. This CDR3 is CASSGVAPSGEQFF. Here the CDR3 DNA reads TGTGCCAGCAGTGGGGTAGCACCCTCGGGTGAGCAGTTCTTC.

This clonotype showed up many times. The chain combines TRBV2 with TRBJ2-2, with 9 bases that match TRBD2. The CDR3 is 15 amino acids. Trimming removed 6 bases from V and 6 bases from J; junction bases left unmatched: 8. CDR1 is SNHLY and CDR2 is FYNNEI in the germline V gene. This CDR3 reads CASRSGTSSAGELFF. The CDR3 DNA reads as TGTGCCAGCAGAAGCGGGACTAGCTCTGCCGGGGAGCTGTTTTTT.

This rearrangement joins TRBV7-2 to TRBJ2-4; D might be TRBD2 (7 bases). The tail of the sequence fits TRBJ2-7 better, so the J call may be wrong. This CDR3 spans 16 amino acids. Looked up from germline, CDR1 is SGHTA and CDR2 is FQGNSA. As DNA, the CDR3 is TGTGCCAGCAGCTTAGTGGGGGGGGCGGATTACTACGAGCAGTACTTC. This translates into CASSLVGGADYYEQYF.

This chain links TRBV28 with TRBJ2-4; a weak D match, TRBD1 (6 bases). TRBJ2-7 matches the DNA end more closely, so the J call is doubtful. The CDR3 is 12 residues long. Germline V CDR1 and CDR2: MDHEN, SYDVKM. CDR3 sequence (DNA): TGTGCCAGCAGCCAAGGACAGAGCGAGCAGTACTTC. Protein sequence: CASSQGQSEQYF.

CDR3 DNA sequence: TGTGCCAGCAGTTTATCAGAGAGCACTGAAGCTTTCTTT. Translating gives CASSLSESTEAFF. J is TRBJ1-1 and V is TRBV12-3 or TRBV12-4, with unresolved D. The CDR3 sequence is 13 residues long. V shed 2 bases and J shed 4 bases, with 8 bases lying between them.

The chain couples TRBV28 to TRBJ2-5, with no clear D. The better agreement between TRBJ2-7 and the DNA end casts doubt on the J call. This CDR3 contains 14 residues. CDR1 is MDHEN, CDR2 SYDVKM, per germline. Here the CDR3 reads CASSLGRWAHEQYF. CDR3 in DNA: TGTGCCAGCAGTTTAGGCAGGTGGGCCCACGAGCAGTACTTC.

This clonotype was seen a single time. The CDR3 is CSASPPWTYEQYF. The CDR3 region has the DNA TGCAGTGCTAGCCCTCCATGGACCTACGAGCAGTACTTC. The chain employs TRBV20-1 and TRBJ2-7; D remains ambiguous. This CDR3 has 13 amino acids. V dropped 3 bases and J dropped 2 bases, with 11 bases sitting between them. Germline V gene sequence: CDR1 DFQATT, CDR2 SNEGSKA (reference sequence).

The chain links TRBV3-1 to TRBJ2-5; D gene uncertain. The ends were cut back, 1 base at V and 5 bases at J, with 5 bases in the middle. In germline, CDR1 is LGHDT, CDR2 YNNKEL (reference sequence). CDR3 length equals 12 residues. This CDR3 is CASSQGFETQYF. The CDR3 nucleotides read TGTGCCAGCAGCCAAGGTTTCGAGACCCAGTACTTC.

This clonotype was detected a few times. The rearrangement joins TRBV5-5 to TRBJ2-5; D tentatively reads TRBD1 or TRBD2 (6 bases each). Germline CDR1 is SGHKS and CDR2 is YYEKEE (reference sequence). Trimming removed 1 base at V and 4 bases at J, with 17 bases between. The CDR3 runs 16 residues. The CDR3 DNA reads TGTGCCAGCAGCTTGACCCACGTCGGGGGCCGAGAGACCCAGTACTTC. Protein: CASSLTHVGGRETQYF.

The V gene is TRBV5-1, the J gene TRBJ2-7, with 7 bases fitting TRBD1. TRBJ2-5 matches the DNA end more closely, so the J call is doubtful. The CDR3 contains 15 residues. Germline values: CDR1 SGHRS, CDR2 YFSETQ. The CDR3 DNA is TGCGCCAGCAGCTTGGGACAGGGCCAGTGGGAGACCCAGTACTTC. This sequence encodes CASSLGQGQWETQYF.

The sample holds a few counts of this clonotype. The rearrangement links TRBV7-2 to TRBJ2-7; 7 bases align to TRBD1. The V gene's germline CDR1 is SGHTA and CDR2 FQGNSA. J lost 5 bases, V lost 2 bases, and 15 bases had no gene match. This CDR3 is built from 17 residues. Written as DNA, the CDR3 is TGTGCCAGCAGCTTACGGGTCGTCTACCGAGGGGGCCACGAGCAGTACTTC. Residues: CASSLRVVYRGGHEQYF.

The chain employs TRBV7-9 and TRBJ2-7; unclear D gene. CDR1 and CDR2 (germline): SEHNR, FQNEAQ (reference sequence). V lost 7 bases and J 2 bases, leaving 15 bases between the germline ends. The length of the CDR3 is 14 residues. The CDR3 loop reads CASIQGSGAYEQYF. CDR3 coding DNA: TGTGCCAGCATCCAAGGAAGTGGAGCCTACGAGCAGTACTTC.

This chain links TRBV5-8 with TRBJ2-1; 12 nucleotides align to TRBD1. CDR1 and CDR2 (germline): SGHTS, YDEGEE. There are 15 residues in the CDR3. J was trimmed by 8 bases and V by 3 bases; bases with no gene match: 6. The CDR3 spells CASSSGTGGIDEQFF. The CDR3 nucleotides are TGTGCCAGCAGCTCCGGGACAGGGGGCATCGATGAGCAGTTCTTC.

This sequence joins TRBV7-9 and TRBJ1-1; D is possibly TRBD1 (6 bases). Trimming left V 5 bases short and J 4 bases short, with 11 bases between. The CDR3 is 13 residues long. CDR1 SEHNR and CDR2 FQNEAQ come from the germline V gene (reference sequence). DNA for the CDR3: TGTGCCAGCAGCGTAGAGGGGGGCACTGAAGCTTTCTTT. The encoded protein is CASSVEGGTEAFF.

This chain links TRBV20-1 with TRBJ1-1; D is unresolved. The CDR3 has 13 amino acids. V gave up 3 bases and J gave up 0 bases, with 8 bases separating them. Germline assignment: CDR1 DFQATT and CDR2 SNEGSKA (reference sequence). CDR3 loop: CSARFRLNTEAFF. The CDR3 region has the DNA TGCAGTGCTAGGTTCCGGTTGAACACTGAAGCTTTCTTT.

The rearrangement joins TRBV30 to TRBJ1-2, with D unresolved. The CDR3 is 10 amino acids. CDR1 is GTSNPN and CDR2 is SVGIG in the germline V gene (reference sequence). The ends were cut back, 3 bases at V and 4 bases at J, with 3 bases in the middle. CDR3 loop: CAWRGYGYTF. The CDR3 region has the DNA TGTGCCTGGAGGGGCTATGGCTACACCTTC.

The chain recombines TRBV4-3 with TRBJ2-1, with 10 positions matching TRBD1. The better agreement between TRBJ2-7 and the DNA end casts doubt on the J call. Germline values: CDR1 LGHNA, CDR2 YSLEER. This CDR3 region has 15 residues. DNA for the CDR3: TGCGCCAGCAGCCAAGAGCGGGACAGGGGCTACGAGCAGTACTTC. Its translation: CASSQERDRGYEQYF.

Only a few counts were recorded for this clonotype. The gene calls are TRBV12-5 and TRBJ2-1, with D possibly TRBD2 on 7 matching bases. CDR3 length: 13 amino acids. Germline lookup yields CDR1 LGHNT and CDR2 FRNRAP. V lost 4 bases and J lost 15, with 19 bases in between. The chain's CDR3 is CASGWTDGGSPFF. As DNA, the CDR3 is TGTGCTAGTGGTTGGACAGACGGGGGGTCGCCGTTCTTC.